This T cell receptor beta chain appears in the sequencing data of a study of blood T cell repertoires in COVID-19. Across the study: The samples span acute and convalescent COVID-19 from the United States, Italy and Spain. Sample material is recorded as cDNA or gDNA derived from T cells, B-cell-depleted T cells, or PBMCs.

Germline V CDR1 and CDR2: MRHNA, SNTAGT. V trimming: 2 bases; J trimming: 4 bases; junction bases outside the gene matches: 15. The CDR3 sequence is 18 residues long. In the source study's methods: Reference gene primers were amplified, and this amplification served to estimate nucleated cell counts. Here immunoSEQ multiplex PCR was the method, and the copy in TCRdb shows in-frame clones only, minus some. V, J and clone size are taken as reported in that table, and D and trimming were inferred from the DNA itself. The sample contains about 170,000 clones, around four fifths of which appear only once.

Sequenced sample: peripheral blood. The receptor comes from a woman older than 75 with COVID-19, enrolled during active disease. The rearrangement joins TRBV6-4 to TRBJ1-2, with 8 bases identical to TRBD1. The CDR3 DNA reads TGTGCCAGCAGTGACCTTAGTCTTCGACAGGGGTATAGCTATGGCTACACCTTC. It is translated as CASSDLSLRQGYSYGYTF.